A selection of T cell receptor beta chains follows, all from one sample in a study of cytomegalovirus exposure and HLA in healthy donors. The assay was immunoSEQ multiplex PCR, and TCRdb's table has in-frame clones only and misses some. Of 100,000 or so clones in the sample, 78% were seen once. The sample comprised PBMCs. The receptors here all came from a man younger than 45 in good health and CMV-seronegative. CDR3s include the opening cysteine and the closing phenylalanine or tryptophan. The D gene is left open where the match is weak. The size entry is marked missing in some rows and otherwise reads once, few, many or a size class.

d_call clone_size j_call v_call cdr3_nt cdr3_aa
TRBD1 . TRBJ2-3 TRBV4-3 TGCGCCAGCAGCCGGGGAGAGACAGGGCACACAGATACGCAGTATTTT CASSRGETGHTDTQYF
TRBD1 few TRBJ2-1 TRBV2 TGTGCCAGAGGTACGGGACAGGTGGGCAATGAGCAGTTCTTC CARGTGQVGNEQFF
TRBD1 . TRBJ1-1 TRBV28 TGTGCCAGCAGTTTGGGGACAGCTTTTAGCACTGAAGCTTTCTTT CASSLGTAFSTEAFF
. . TRBJ1-5 TRBV11-2 TGTGCCAGCAGCTTAGTCCCAGGGGACGTCAATCAGCCCCAGCATTTT CASSLVPGDVNQPQHF
TRBD1 . TRBJ1-6 TRBV6-1 TGTGCCAGCAGTGTACAGGGGGCTGTCGGATCACCCCTCCACTTT CASSVQGAVGSPLHF
. . TRBJ1-5 TRBV19 TGTGCCAGTAGTGCCCACCAGGGGTCGGGACAGCCCCAGCATTTT CASSAHQGSGQPQHF
. few TRBJ2-7 TRBV11-2 TGTGCCAGCAGCCTGGGGGACTCCTTATACGAGCAGTACTTC CASSLGDSLYEQYF
. . TRBJ1-4 TRBV11-2 TGTGCCAGCAGCCCCCACGCGGGGGGCAACGAAAAACTGTTTTTT CASSPHAGGNEKLFF
. . TRBJ1-4 TRBV11-2 TGTGCCAGCACCCTTTCGGCGGGTTCAACTAATGAAAAACTGTTTTTT CASTLSAGSTNEKLFF
. . TRBJ1-1 TRBV19 TGTGCCAGTAGTATAGTAGCCGGGGTTGAAGCTTTCTTT CASSIVAGVEAFF
. few TRBJ1-1 TRBV14 TGTGCCAGCAGCCAAGAAACGTACAGAATAGCTTTCTTT CASSQETYRIAFF
. . TRBJ1-4 TRBV27 TGTGCCAGCAGAGCCAGGGTGGGGGGTGAAAAACTGTTTTTT CASRARVGGEKLFF
. . TRBJ2-7 TRBV7-6 TGTGCCAGCAGCAAGACAGCCTACGAGCAGTACTTC CASSKTAYEQYF
. . TRBJ2-2 TRBV18 TGTGCCAGCTCACCATATGAGGAAACGAACACCGGGGAGCTGTTTTTT CASSPYEETNTGELFF
. few TRBJ2-1 TRBV10-3 TGTGCCATCAGTGAGTCGCTAGGAGGTAATAATGAGCAGTTCTTC CAISESLGGNNEQFF
. few TRBJ2-6 TRBV5-6 TGTGCCAGCAGCTTGGTGGGGCGTCGGATCCCTGGGGCCAACGTCCTGACTTTC CASSLVGRRIPGANVLTF
TRBD1 once TRBJ1-1 TRBV2 TGTGCCAGCAGTGAATCGGGCAGGGGGACTGAAGCTTTCTTT CASSESGRGTEAFF
. . TRBJ2-2 TRBV28 TGTGCCAGCGGGGGGGCCTTGGAGCTGTTTTTT CASGGALELFF
. . TRBJ1-5 TRBV6-5 TGTGCCAGCAGTCCAGGGGATTGGAGTCAGCCCCAGCATTTT CASSPGDWSQPQHF
. . TRBJ1-1 TRBV16 TGTGCCAGCAGCCAATTGCTCGGGTTCCCTGAAGCTTTCTTT CASSQLLGFPEAFF
TRBD2 . TRBJ2-2 TRBV7-6 TGTGCCAGCAGCTTAGCACCTAGCGGGAACCCCGGGGAGCTGTTTTTT CASSLAPSGNPGELFF
. once TRBJ1-2 TRBV29-1 TGCAGCGTAGACTCTGACTATGGCTACACCTTC CSVDSDYGYTF
TRBD1 . TRBJ2-6 TRBV9 TGTGCCAGCAGCGCCCAGGGGGCTGGTGGGGCCAACGTCCTGACTTTC CASSAQGAGGANVLTF
. . TRBJ2-3 TRBV19 TGTGCCAGTAGGTTACAGGGTGCGACAGATACGCAGTATTTT CASRLQGATDTQYF
TRBD2 . TRBJ2-7 TRBV15 TGTGCCACTACCCGGGGACTAGCGGGACTCGAGCAGTACTTC CATTRGLAGLEQYF
TRBD1 . TRBJ2-7 TRBV5-4 TGTGCCAGCAGCTCAACGGCGACAGGGGACTACGAGCAGTACTTC CASSSTATGDYEQYF
. few TRBJ1-5 TRBV2 TGTGCCAGCAGTTGGGGGCAGAGTAGGCAGCCCCAGCATTTT CASSWGQSRQPQHF
TRBD1 . TRBJ2-1 TRBV7-6 TGTGCCAGCAGCTCAGACCCCCAGGGGGCTAGTTACAATGAGCAGTTCTTC CASSSDPQGASYNEQFF
. . TRBJ1-2 TRBV19 TGTGCCAGTAGTTCGGGAGGCTTCTATGGCTACACCTTC CASSSGGFYGYTF
TRBD2 . TRBJ2-4 TRBV2 TGTGCCAGCAGTCCAGACGCGGGAGGAAACATTCAGTACTTC CASSPDAGGNIQYF
. . TRBJ1-5 TRBV10-3 TGTGCCATCAGTGATCGGGGAGCTAGAGGGCCCCAGCATTTT CAISDRGARGPQHF
. . TRBJ1-2 TRBV6-1 TGTGCCAGCAGGGTGGGCTACTATGGCTACACCTTC CASRVGYYGYTF
TRBD2 . TRBJ2-3 TRBV7-6 TGTGCCAGCAGCTTAGTACGGGAGGCGGCAGATACGCAGTATTTT CASSLVREAADTQYF
TRBD2 . TRBJ2-7 TRBV4-3 TGCGCCAGCAGCCAAGAAGGAGCGGGATCCTACGAGCAGTACTTC CASSQEGAGSYEQYF
. . TRBJ1-1 TRBV4-1 TGCGCCAGCAGCCAATGGCCCACAATCGCTGAAGCTTTCTTT CASSQWPTIAEAFF
TRBD2 . TRBJ2-3 TRBV25-1 TGTGCCAGCAGTAAAACTAGCGGCACAGATACGCAGTATTTT CASSKTSGTDTQYF
. . TRBJ1-1 TRBV15 TGTGCCACCAGCAGAGTCGGCACTGAAGCTTTCTTT CATSRVGTEAFF
. . TRBJ1-1 TRBV27 TGTGCCAGCAGCCGGCGGGTGGGGGGAGAAGCTTTCTTT CASSRRVGGEAFF
TRBD1 . TRBJ2-3 TRBV19 TGTGCCAGTAGTGTAAGACAGGGGTTGCCAGATACGCAGTATTTT CASSVRQGLPDTQYF